The 14 T cell receptor beta chains given below trace back to one sample, sequenced in a study of T cells after yellow fever vaccination. TCRdb reprocessed the 5' RACE reads via MiXCR and lists one record per CDR3 protein. The sample lists over 300,000 distinct CDR3 sequences, more than 3% occurring once. Specimen: PBMCs, collected on the day of the yellow fever booster vaccination. The origin of the receptors is a man aged 18 to 35 who received the YFV17D yellow fever vaccine.

This rearrangement joins TRBV3-1 to TRBJ1-2; no reliable D call. Deletions cut 1 base from V and 3 bases from J, with 12 bases between. The CDR3 totals 15 residues. Germline V CDR1 and CDR2: LGHDT, YNNKEL (reference sequence). As DNA, the CDR3 is TGTGCCAGCAGCCAAGGATTTGACGGACACTATGGCTACACCTTC. Translation: CASSQGFDGHYGYTF. The complete variable domain, with remaining parts taken from reference TRBV3-1 and TRBJ1-2, reads DTAVSQTPKYLVTQMGNDKSIKCEQNLGHDTMYWYKQDSKKFLKIMFSYNNKELIINETVPNRFSPKSPDKAHLNLHINSLELGDSAVYFCASSQGFDGHYGYTFGSGTRLTVV.

The genes are TRBV18 and TRBJ2-5; 11 positions match TRBD1. In germline, CDR1 is KGHSH, CDR2 LQKENI. V lost 10 bases and J lost 5; bases outside the gene matches: 6. CDR3 length equals 13 residues. This chain's CDR3 is CATGQGASETQYF. The CDR3 bases are TGTGCCACCGGACAGGGGGCGAGTGAGACCCAGTACTTC.

This clonotype was recorded a few times. The rearrangement links TRBV20-1 to TRBJ1-5; D not resolved. Germline CDR1 DFQATT, CDR2 SNEGSKA (reference sequence). This CDR3 spans 12 amino acids. V was trimmed by 7 bases and J by 3 bases, leaving 10 bases between them. The CDR3 spells CSVLRVNQPQHF. The CDR3 DNA sequence: TGCAGTGTTCTGAGGGTCAATCAGCCCCAGCATTTT.

The rearrangement links TRBV5-4 to TRBJ2-1; 7 bases match TRBD2. With V trimmed by 4 bases and J by 12 bases, 16 bases remained unmatched. The CDR3 sequence is 15 residues long. CDR1 is SGHNT and CDR2 is YYREEE in the germline V gene (reference sequence). The CDR3 DNA is TGTGCCAGCAGCCCAGGACTAGGCGTATCAACCGGGCAGTTCTTC. This codes for CASSPGLGVSTGQFF. Looking up the rest from reference TRBV5-4 and TRBJ2-1 gives the full variable domain: ETGVTQSPTHLIKTRGQQVTLRCSSQSGHNTVSWYQQALGQGPQFIFQYYREEENGRGNFPPRFSGLQFPNYSSELNVNALELDDSALYLCASSPGLGVSTGQFFGPGTRLTVL.

The chain combines TRBV5-6 with TRBJ1-1; TRBD1 is a possible D gene (5 bases). Germline V gene lookup returns CDR1 SGHDT and CDR2 YYEEEE. This CDR3 is built from 11 residues. DNA of the CDR3: TGTGCTGGATCGAGGGGCACTGAAGCTTTCTTT. Residues: CAGSRGTEAFF.

V and J are TRBV7-2 and TRBJ1-4; D is uncertain. CDR1 is SGHTA, CDR2 FQGNSA, per germline. This CDR3 has 14 residues. The V gene lost 5 bases and the J gene lost 4 bases, with 11 bases spanning the gap. The DNA of the CDR3 is TGTGCCAGCAGCCCCACACGTTATAATGAAAAACTGTTTTTT. It encodes CASSPTRYNEKLFF.

This clonotype turned up a few times. Here the CDR3 reads CASRQTGGREKLFF. The CDR3 coding sequence is TGTGCCAGCAGACAGACAGGGGGGCGTGAAAAACTGTTTTTT. V is TRBV6-5 and J is TRBJ1-4; 9 bases are shared with TRBD1. This CDR3 comprises 14 residues. After removal of 6 bases from V and 7 bases from J, the junction contained 6 bases not matched to a gene. Germline loops: CDR1 MNHEY, CDR2 SVGAGI.

This clonotype was detected a few times. The chain is built from TRBV6-1 and TRBJ2-7; D remains ambiguous. Germline loops: CDR1 MNHNS, CDR2 SASEGT. V shed 5 bases and J shed 5 bases, with 13 bases lying between them. There are 13 residues in the CDR3. The DNA of the CDR3 is TGTGCCAGCAGTACCCCGGATAGGAACGAGCAGTACGTC. It is translated as CASSTPDRNEQYV.

This clonotype showed up just a few times. The chain is built from TRBV5-1 and TRBJ1-1; possibly TRBD1 for D (6 bases). The V gene's germline CDR1 is SGHRS and CDR2 YFSETQ. This CDR3 has 14 amino acids. V dropped 4 bases and J dropped 7 bases, with 17 bases sitting between them. This chain's CDR3 is CASSLDRAGDEAFF. CDR3 nucleotide sequence: TGCGCCAGCAGCCTGGACAGAGCCGGAGATGAAGCTTTCTTT.

This clonotype came up a few times. The chain links TRBV27 to TRBJ2-5; a weak D match, TRBD1 (6 bases). V shed 1 base and J shed 6 bases, with 21 bases lying between them. Germline CDR1 and CDR2: MNHEY and SMNVEV (reference sequence). The length of the CDR3 is 17 residues. As DNA, the CDR3 is TGTGCCAGCAGTTTATGGGGGCGGCAGGGTGGTGGAAAGACCCAGTACTTC. Translating gives CASSLWGRQGGGKTQYF.

This clonotype was found a few times. V is TRBV5-1 and J is TRBJ2-3; D gene ambiguous. CDR1 is SGHRS and CDR2 is YFSETQ in the germline V gene. This CDR3 is built from 15 residues. The V end was cut by 4 bases, the J end by 5 bases, with 17 bases between. The CDR3 region is CASSPTEPGRDTQYF. Here the CDR3 DNA reads TGCGCCAGCAGCCCGACTGAACCGGGCCGAGATACGCAGTATTTT.

This clonotype has a count of ten or more. For the CDR3, the DNA is TGTGCCAGCAGTTTAATCCCCAGGGTATATGGCTACACCTTC. Amino acids: CASSLIPRVYGYTF. The chain uses TRBV12-3 or TRBV12-4 and TRBJ1-2; TRBD1 is a possible D gene (5 bases). There are 14 residues in the CDR3. V was pared by 2 bases and J by 5 bases, with 12 bases between.

Only a few counts were recorded for this clonotype. The CDR3 DNA is TGTGCCACCAGTGACCCGGGACAGGGAGACGTGACCCAGTACTTC. Its protein is CATSDPGQGDVTQYF. The V and J genes are TRBV24-1 and TRBJ2-5, with 9 bases that match TRBD1. V lost 4 bases to trimming and J lost 7 bases; unmatched junction nucleotides: 9. CDR1 is KGHDR, CDR2 SFDVKD, per germline. This CDR3 comprises 15 residues.

This chain links TRBV20-1 with TRBJ2-3; D is undetermined. The CDR3 has 17 residues. V was shortened by 2 bases and J by 0 bases, with 18 bases between the two germline ends. Germline CDR1 reads DFQATT; CDR2 reads SNEGSKA (reference sequence). CDR3 amino acids: CSARKEPQTLSTDTQYF. CDR3 DNA: TGCAGTGCTAGAAAAGAGCCCCAGACCCTAAGCACAGATACGCAGTATTTT.